This T cell receptor (beta chain) was sequenced during a study of OX40 agonist ivuxolimab in advanced cancers. TCRdb keeps only in-frame clones here, not all; method: immunoSEQ multiplex PCR. The profile covers some 70,000 clones, with around 90% appearing a single time and approximately 0.32% taken by the ten largest. This CDR3 contains 14 residues. Germline V gene lookup returns CDR1 SEHNR and CDR2 FQNEAQ (reference sequence). General study findings and limits: Clonal expansion from baseline to week 6 occurred in both CD4+ and CD8+ T cells. Low normalized T-cell clonal expansion also characterized some of the nonresponders. With doses of 0.1-3.0 mg/kg, partial responders showed among the lowest clonal expansion.

Remarks on this clone: Its antigen is currently unknown.

The sequence was collected from an adult with an advanced solid tumor such as melanoma, head and neck, liver or kidney cancer. The material was CD4+ or CD8+ T cells sorted from blood, obtained in a trial of the OX40 agonist ivuxolimab. This chain joins TRBV7-9 and TRBJ1-3; a possible D gene is TRBD1 (5 bases). TRBJ2-2 explains the end of the DNA better; the J call may be wrong. The CDR3 region is CASSLQGLTGELFF. The CDR3 DNA reads TGTGCCAGCAGCTTGCAGGGCCTCACCGGGGAGCTGTTTTTT.